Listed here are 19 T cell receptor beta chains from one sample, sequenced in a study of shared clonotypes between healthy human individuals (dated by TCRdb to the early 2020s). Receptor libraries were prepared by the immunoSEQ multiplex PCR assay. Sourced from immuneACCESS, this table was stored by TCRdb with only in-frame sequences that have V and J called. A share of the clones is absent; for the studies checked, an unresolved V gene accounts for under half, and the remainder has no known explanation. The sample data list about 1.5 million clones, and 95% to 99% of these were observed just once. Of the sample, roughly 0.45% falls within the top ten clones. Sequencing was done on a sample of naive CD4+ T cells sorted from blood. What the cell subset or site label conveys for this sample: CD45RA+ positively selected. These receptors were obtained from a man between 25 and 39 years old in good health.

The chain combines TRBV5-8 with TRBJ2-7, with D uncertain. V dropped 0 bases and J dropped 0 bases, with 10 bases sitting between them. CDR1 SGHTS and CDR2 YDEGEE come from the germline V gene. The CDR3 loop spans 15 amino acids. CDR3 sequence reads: CASSLGSRSSYEQYF. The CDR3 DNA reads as TGTGCCAGCAGCTTGGGGAGTCGGAGCTCCTACGAGCAGTACTTC. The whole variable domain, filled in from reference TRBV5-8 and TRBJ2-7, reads EAGVTQSPTHLIKTRGQQATLRCSPISGHTSVYWYQQALGLGLQFLLWYDEGEERNRGNFPPRFSGRQFPNYSSELNVNALELEDSALYLCASSLGSRSSYEQYFGPGTRLTVT.

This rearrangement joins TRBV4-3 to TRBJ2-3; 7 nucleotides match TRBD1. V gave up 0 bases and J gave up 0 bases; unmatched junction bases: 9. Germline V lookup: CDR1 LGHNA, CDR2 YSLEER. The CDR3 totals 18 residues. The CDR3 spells CASSQDRPGQTSTDTQYF. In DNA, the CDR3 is TGCGCCAGCAGCCAAGACCGGCCGGGACAGACTAGCACAGATACGCAGTATTTT.

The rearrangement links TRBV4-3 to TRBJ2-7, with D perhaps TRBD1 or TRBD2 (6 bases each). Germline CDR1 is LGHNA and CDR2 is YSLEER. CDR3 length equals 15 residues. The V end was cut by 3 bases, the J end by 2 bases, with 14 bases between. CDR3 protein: CASSHLSGAAYEQYF. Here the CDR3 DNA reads TGCGCCAGCAGCCACCTGTCGGGGGCCGCCTACGAGCAGTACTTC.

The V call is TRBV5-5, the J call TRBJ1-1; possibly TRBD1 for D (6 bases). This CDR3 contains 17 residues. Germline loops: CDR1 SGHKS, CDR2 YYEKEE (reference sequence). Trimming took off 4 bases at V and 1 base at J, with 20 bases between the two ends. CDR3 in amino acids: CASSVQRQAGANTEAFF. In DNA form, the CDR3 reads TGTGCCAGCAGCGTCCAGAGACAGGCAGGGGCGAACACTGAAGCTTTCTTT.

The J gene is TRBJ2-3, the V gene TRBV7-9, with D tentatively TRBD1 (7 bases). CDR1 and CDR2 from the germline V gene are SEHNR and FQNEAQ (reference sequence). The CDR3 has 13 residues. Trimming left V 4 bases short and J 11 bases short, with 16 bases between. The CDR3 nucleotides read TGTGCCAGCAGCTCTACAGGGGACGGGGGGCAGTATTTT. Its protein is CASSSTGDGGQYF.

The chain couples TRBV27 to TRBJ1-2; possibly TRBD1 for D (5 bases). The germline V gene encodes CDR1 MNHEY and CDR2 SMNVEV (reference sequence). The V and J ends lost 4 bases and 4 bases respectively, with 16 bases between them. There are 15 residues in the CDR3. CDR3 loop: CASSSPDAGFYGYTF. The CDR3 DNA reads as TGTGCCAGCAGTTCGCCCGATGCAGGGTTCTATGGCTACACCTTC.

The CDR3 coding sequence is TGTGCCAGCAGCGTTCAAAGGACTAGCGGGAGTCTAATTACAGATACGCAGTATTTT. This gives the protein CASSVQRTSGSLITDTQYF. This chain links TRBV5-4 with TRBJ2-3; 13 nucleotides agree with TRBD2. The CDR3 is 19 residues long. Per the germline V gene, CDR1 is SGHNT and CDR2 is YYREEE (reference sequence). Trimming at V came to 4 bases and at J to 3 bases, leaving 14 bases not matched to a gene.

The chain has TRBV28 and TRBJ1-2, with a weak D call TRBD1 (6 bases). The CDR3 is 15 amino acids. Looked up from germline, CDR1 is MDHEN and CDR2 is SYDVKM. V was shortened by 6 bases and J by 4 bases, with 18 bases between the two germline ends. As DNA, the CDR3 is TGTGCCAGCAGCGGTACAGGGTCTTCGGCCTATGGCTACACCTTC. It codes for CASSGTGSSAYGYTF.

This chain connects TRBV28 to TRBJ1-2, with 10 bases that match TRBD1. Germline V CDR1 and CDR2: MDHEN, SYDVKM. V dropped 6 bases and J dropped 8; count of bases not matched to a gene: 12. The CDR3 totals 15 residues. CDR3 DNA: TGTGCCAGCAGCCAACCAGGGACAGGGGTTTTAGGCTACACCTTC. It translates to CASSQPGTGVLGYTF.

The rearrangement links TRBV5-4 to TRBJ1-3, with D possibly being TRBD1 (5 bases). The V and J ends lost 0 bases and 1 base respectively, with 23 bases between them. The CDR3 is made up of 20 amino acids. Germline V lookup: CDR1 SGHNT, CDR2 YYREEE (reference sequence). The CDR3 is CASSLEPRPPDRTSGNTIYF. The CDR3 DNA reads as TGTGCCAGCAGCTTGGAACCCCGGCCCCCCGACAGAACTTCTGGAAACACCATATATTTT.

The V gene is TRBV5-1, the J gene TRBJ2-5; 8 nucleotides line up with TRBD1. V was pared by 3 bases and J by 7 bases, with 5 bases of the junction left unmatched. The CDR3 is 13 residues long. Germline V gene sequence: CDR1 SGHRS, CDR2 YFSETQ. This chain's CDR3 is CASSSGTGGTQYF. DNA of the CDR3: TGCGCCAGCAGCTCCGGGACAGGAGGGACCCAGTACTTC.

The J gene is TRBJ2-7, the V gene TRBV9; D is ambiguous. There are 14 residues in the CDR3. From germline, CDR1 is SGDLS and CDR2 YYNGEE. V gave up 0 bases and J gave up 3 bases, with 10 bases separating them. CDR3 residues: CASSVDGSYYEQYF. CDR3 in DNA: TGTGCCAGCAGCGTAGATGGTAGTTACTACGAGCAGTACTTC.

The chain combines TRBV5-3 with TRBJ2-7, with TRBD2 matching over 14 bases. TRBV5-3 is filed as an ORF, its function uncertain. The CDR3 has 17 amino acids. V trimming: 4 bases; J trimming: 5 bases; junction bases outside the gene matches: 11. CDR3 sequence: CARSGVGLAGVSDEQYF. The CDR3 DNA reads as TGTGCCAGAAGCGGAGTGGGACTAGCGGGAGTAAGCGACGAGCAGTACTTC.

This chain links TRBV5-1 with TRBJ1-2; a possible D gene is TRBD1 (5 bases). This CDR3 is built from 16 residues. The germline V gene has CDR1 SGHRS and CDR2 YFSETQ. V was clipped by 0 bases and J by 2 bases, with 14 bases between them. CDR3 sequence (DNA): TGCGCCAGCAGCTTGGCCGAGGGGTACCTAAACTATGGCTACACCTTC. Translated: CASSLAEGYLNYGYTF.

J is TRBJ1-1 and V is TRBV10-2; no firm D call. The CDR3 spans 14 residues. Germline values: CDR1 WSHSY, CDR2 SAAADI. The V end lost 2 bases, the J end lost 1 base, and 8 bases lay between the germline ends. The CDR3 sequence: CASSEVRQNTEAFF. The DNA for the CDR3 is TGCGCCAGCAGTGAGGTCCGACAGAACACTGAAGCTTTCTTT.

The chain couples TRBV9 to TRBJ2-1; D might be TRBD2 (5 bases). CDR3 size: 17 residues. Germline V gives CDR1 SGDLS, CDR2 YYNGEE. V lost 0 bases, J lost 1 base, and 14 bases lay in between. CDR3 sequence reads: CASSVDGRLASYNEQFF. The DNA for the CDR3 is TGTGCCAGCAGCGTAGACGGGCGGCTAGCTTCCTACAATGAGCAGTTCTTC.

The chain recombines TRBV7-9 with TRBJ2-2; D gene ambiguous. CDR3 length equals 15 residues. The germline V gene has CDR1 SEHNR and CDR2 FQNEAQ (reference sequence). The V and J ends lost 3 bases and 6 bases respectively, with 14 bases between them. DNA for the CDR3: TGTGCCAGCAGCTTCGAGTCCCCTCGGTCCGGGGAGCTGTTTTTT. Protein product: CASSFESPRSGELFF.

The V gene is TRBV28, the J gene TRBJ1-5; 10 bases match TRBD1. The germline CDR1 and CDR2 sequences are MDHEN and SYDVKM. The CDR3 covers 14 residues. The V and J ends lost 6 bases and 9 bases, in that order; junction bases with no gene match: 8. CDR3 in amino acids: CASSPGTGVGPQHF. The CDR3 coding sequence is TGTGCCAGCAGCCCAGGGACAGGGGTGGGGCCCCAGCATTTT.

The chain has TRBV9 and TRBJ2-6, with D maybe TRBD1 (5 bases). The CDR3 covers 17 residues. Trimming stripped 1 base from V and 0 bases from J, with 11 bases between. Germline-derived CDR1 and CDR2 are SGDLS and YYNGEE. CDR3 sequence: CASSVRTDSSGANVLTF. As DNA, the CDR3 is TGTGCCAGCAGCGTACGTACAGACAGCTCTGGGGCCAACGTCCTGACTTTC. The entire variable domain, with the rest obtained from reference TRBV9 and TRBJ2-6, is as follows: DSGVTQTPKHLITATGQRVTLRCSPRSGDLSVYWYQQSLDQGLQFLIQYYNGEERAKGNILERFSAQQFPDLHSELNLSSLELGDSALYFCASSVRTDSSGANVLTFGAGSRLTVL.